The 8 T cell receptor beta chains below all came from one sample that was sequenced in a study of CD8+CD57+ T cells in acquired aplastic anemia. Previously, flow cytometry had revealed CD8+CD57+ cell expansion in the patients chosen for sequencing. It was genomic DNA that served as the template for profiling TCR beta VDJ and CDR3. TCRdb reanalysed the reads using MiXCR and keeps one entry per CDR3 protein. Seen here are about 220,000 distinct CDR3 sequences, around 45% observed once, and the top ten hold 6.5% to 8%. Sequencing input: sorted CD4+, CD8+, or CD8+CD57+ T cells (not recorded which) from PBMCs. The receptors derive from a human donor with aplastic anemia.

V is TRBV15 and J is TRBJ2-7; 8 bases line up with TRBD1. The CDR3 contains 15 residues. The V and J ends lost 3 bases and 5 bases, in that order; junction bases with no gene match: 9. The germline V gene encodes CDR1 LNHNV and CDR2 YYDKDF (reference sequence). The CDR3 is CATSSDGQGVNEQYF. The CDR3 DNA sequence: TGTGCCACCAGCAGTGATGGACAGGGTGTAAACGAGCAGTACTTC.

This clonotype was detected only once. An end of the junction differs from the germline gene, which may be a read error. The chain's CDR3 is CAISGLREGRRSGGHTF. The CDR3 nucleotides are TGTGCCATCAGCGGACTTCGGGAGGGACGGCGGAGTGGTGGCCACACCTTC. The V and J genes are TRBV10-3 and TRBJ1-2; D possibly corresponds to TRBD1 (5 bases). The CDR3 is 17 residues long. Looked up from germline, CDR1 is ENHRY and CDR2 is SYGVKD.

This sequence joins TRBV9 and TRBJ1-1; D ambiguous. Germline V gene data show CDR1 as SGDLS and CDR2 as YYNGEE. CDR3 length: 14 residues. V lost 0 bases, J lost 7 bases, and 13 bases lay in between. CDR3 coding DNA: TGTGCCAGCAGCGTAGTTGGGTCCGATGGTGAAGCTTTCTTT. It translates to CASSVVGSDGEAFF.

This clonotype was seen ten or more times. This rearrangement joins TRBV2 to TRBJ2-7; unclear D gene. The germline V gene encodes CDR1 SNHLY and CDR2 FYNNEI. CDR3 length: 14 amino acids. V lost 7 bases, J lost 0 bases, and 13 bases lay in between. The CDR3 DNA follows: TGTGCCAGCATCCCGACTGAAAGCTCCTACGAGCAGTACTTC. Translated, it gives CASIPTESSYEQYF.

To note about this clonotype: At one end the junction does not follow the germline gene, possibly because of a read error. This chain joins TRBV4-3 and TRBJ1-1; D not certain. Looked up from germline, CDR1 is LGHNA and CDR2 is YSLEER. This CDR3 has 14 amino acids. The CDR3 region is CASSQEGVNTETFF. The CDR3 DNA reads as TGCGCCAGCAGCCAAGAGGGAGTGAACACTGAAACTTTCTTT.

The chain links TRBV7-9 to TRBJ1-1, with D uncertain. CDR3 size: 15 residues. Germline CDR1 and CDR2: SEHNR and FQNEAQ (reference sequence). V lost 5 bases and J lost 0, with 13 bases in between. CDR3 in amino acids: CASSPQRGMNTEAFF. In DNA form, the CDR3 reads TGTGCCAGCAGCCCCCAAAGAGGCATGAACACTGAAGCTTTCTTT. The variable domain in full, with the rest retrieved from reference TRBV7-9 and TRBJ1-1, is DTGVSQNPRHKITKRGQNVTFRCDPISEHNRLYWYRQTLGQGPEFLTYFQNEAQLEKSRLLSDRFSAERPKGSFSTLEIQRTEQGDSAMYLCASSPQRGMNTEAFFGQGTRLTVV.

This chain links TRBV29-1 with TRBJ1-2; no firm D call. V shed 0 bases and J shed 2 bases, with 4 bases lying between them. CDR3 length: 12 amino acids. Germline CDR1 SQVTM, CDR2 ANQGSEA. This CDR3 reads CSVEEGNYGYTF. For the CDR3, the DNA is TGCAGCGTTGAAGAAGGGAACTATGGCTACACCTTC.

In DNA form, the CDR3 reads TGTGCCAGTAGTATTGGCAGGGGGGGCACTGAAGCTTTCTTT. This gives the protein CASSIGRGGTEAFF. This chain links TRBV19 with TRBJ1-1, with 7 bases that match TRBD1. The germline CDR1 and CDR2 sequences are LNHDA and SQIVND (reference sequence). CDR3 length equals 14 residues. After removal of 3 bases from V and 4 bases from J, the junction contained 5 bases not matched to a gene.